Reported below is one TCR beta chain. Assay used: immunoSEQ multiplex PCR; TCRdb lists only in-frame clones, some missing. The sample has tens of thousands of clones, approximately 85% seen once; the top ten hold about 4.2%. This specimen belongs to a study of blood T cell repertoires in COVID-19. Germline CDR1 and CDR2: MNHEY and SVGAGI. Trimming at V came to 6 bases and at J to 3 bases, leaving 3 bases not matched to a gene. CDR3 length: 15 amino acids. The sample taken for sequencing was peripheral blood. The J gene is TRBJ2-2, the V gene TRBV6-5; 11 bases line up with TRBD2. The TCR sequence derives from a man aged 55 to 70 with acute or convalescent COVID-19. This chain's CDR3 is CASRSLAGDTGELFF. The CDR3 DNA sequence: TGTGCCAGCAGGTCACTAGCGGGGGACACCGGGGAGCTGTTTTTT.